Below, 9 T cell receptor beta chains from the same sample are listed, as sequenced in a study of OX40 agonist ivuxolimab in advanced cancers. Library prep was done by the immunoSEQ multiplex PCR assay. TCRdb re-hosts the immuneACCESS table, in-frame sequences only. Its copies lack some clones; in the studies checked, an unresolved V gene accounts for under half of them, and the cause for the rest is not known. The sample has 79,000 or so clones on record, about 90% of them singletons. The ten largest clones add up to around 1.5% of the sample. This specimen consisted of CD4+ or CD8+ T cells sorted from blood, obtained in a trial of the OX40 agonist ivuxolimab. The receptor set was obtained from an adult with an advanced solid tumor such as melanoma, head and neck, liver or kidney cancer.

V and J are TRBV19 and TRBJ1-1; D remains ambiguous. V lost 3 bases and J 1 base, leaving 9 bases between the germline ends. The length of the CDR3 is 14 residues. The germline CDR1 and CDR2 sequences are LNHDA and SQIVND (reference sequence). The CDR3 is CASSIRDPNTEAFF. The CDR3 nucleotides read TGTGCCAGTAGTATCCGAGACCCGAACACTGAAGCTTTCTTT.

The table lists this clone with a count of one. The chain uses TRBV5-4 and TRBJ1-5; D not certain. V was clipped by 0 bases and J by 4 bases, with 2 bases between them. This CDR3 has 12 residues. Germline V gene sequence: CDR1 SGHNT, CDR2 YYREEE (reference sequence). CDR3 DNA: TGTGCCAGCAGCTTGGGTAATCAGCCCCAGCATTTT. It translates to CASSLGNQPQHF.

The DNA for the CDR3 is TGTGCCAGCACCGCGGGAGTTGACTACGAGCAGTACTTC. Translation: CASTAGVDYEQYF. The V and J genes are TRBV7-2 and TRBJ2-7; TRBD2 agrees at 7 bases. Trimming cost V 7 bases and J 3 bases; bases outside gene matches: 6. Looked up from germline, CDR1 is SGHTA and CDR2 is FQGNSA. The CDR3 loop spans 13 amino acids.

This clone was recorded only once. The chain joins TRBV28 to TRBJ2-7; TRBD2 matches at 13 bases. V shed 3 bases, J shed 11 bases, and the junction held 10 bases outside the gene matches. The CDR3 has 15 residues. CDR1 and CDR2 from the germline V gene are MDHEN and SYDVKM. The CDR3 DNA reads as TGTGCCAGCAGTTTCCGACTAGCGGGAGGAGACCGGGAGTACTTC. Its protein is CASSFRLAGGDREYF.

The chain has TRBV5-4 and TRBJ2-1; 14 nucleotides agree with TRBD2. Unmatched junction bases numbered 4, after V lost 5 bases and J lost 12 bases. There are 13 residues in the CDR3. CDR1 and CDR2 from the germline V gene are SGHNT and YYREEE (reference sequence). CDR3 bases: TGTGCCAGCAGATCCGGGACTAGCGGGAGGCAGTTCTTC. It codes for CASRSGTSGRQFF.

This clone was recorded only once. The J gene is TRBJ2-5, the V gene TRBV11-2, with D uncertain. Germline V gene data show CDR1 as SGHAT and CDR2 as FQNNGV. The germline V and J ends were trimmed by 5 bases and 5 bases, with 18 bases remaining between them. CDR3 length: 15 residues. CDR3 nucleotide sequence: TGTGCCAGCAGCCCCCGGACGATTTCCGTGGAGACCCAGTACTTC. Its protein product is CASSPRTISVETQYF.

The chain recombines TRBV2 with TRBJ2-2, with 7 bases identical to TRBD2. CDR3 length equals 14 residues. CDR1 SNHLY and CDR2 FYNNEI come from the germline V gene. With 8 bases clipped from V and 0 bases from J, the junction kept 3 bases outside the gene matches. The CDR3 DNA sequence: TGTGCCAGCGGTGGGGGGGCGAACACCGGGGAGCTGTTTTTT. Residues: CASGGGANTGELFF.

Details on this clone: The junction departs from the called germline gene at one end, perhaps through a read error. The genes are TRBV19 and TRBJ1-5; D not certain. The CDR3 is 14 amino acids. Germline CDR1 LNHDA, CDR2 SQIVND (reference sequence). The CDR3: CASSLDGGYQPQHF. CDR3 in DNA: TGTGCCAGTAGTTTAGATGGAGGGTATCAGCCCCAGCATTTT. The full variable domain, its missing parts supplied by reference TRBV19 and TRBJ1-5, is DGGITQSPKYLFRKEGQNVTLSCEQNLNHDAMYWYRQDPGQGLRLIYYSQIVNDFQKGDIAEGYSVSREKKESFPLTVTSAQKNPTAFYLCASSLDGGYQPQHFGDGTRLSIL.

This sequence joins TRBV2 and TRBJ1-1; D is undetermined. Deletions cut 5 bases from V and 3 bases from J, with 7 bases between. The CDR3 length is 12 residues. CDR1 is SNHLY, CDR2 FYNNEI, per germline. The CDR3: CASSQSDTEAFF. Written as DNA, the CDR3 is TGTGCCAGCAGTCAGTCCGACACTGAAGCTTTCTTT.